This T cell receptor beta chain derives from a study of blood T cell repertoires in COVID-19. About the research overall: The United States, Italy and Spain supplied acute and convalescent COVID-19 samples. PBMCs, B-cell-depleted T cells, or T cells provided the cDNA or gDNA that made up the material.

Germline V gene data show CDR1 as MGHRA and CDR2 as YSYEKL. The CDR3 contains 15 residues. With 1 base removed from V and 0 bases from J, the gap between germline ends came to 6 bases. As processed by the authors: Cell counts per sample came from amplifying reference gene primers. Profiled with immunoSEQ multiplex PCR; TCRdb holds only in-frame clones, not every one. V and J calls and clone size are copied from that table; D and trimming were computed from the DNA. The repertoire consists of 250,000 to 350,000 clones, with roughly 87% occurring once and the leading ten covering more than 2%. The rearrangement links TRBV4-1 to TRBJ1-4; D gene ambiguous. What was sequenced was peripheral blood. The receptor comes from a man between 18 and 35 years old with active or convalescent COVID-19. CDR3 coding DNA: TGCGCCAGCAGCCAAGGACACCCAACTAATGAAAAACTGTTTTTT. This gives the protein CASSQGHPTNEKLFF.